The clone carrying this T cell receptor beta chain has just one count. This CDR3 is also generated by other DNA sequences in the sample. The length of the CDR3 is 15 residues. V lost 1 base and J 0 bases, leaving 7 bases between the germline ends. Germline CDR1 reads LNHDA; CDR2 reads SQIVND (reference sequence). Method: immunoSEQ multiplex PCR; TCRdb's copy keeps in-frame clones and lacks some. The repertoire holds 2 million to 2.5 million clones, with about 92% as singletons. This sample is drawn from a study of shared clonotypes between healthy human individuals. This receptor was taken from a man between 18 and 35 years old in good health. Some clones in this sample may be carry-over from other donors' samples. Sequences were obtained from naive CD4+ T cells from PBMCs. Subset here: CD45RA+ positively selected. The V and J genes are TRBV19 and TRBJ1-5; D is ambiguous. The CDR3 reads CASSIASYSNQPQHF. As DNA, the CDR3 is TGTGCCAGTAGTATAGCTTCTTATAGCAATCAGCCCCAGCATTTT.